Presented here are 29 T cell receptor beta chains from one specimen sequenced in a study of T cells after yellow fever vaccination. TCRdb ran MiXCR on the 5' RACE reads and lists one entry per CDR3 protein. This sample has tens of thousands of distinct CDR3 sequences; 4% to 6% occur once, and the top ten carry 20%. This material consisted of PBMCs, either bulk or a sorted T-cell subset (CD4+, CD8+, memory, or dextramer-sorted; not recorded which), taken about 41 days after the first yellow fever vaccination. These receptor sequences come from a man aged 18 to 29 who received the YFV17D yellow fever vaccine.

This clonotype is judged medium-sized (0.01 to 0.1%). The V and J genes are TRBV6-1 and TRBJ2-7, with D unclear. The germline V gene has CDR1 MNHNS and CDR2 SASEGT. The CDR3 is 13 residues long. V lost 1 base and J 6 bases, leaving 10 bases between the germline ends. This CDR3 is CASSEGAVLEQYV. The CDR3 nucleotides are TGTGCCAGCAGTGAAGGGGCAGTCCTCGAGCAGTACGTC.

This clonotype was detected many times. The chain has TRBV5-1 and TRBJ1-5; D is unclear. CDR1 is SGHRS and CDR2 is YFSETQ in the germline V gene. Between the trimmed V and J ends, which lost 0 bases and 3 bases, there was a span of 4 bases. The CDR3 is 13 amino acids. As DNA, the CDR3 is TGCGCCAGCAGCTTGGCCGCCAATCAGCCCCAGCATTTT. Amino acids: CASSLAANQPQHF.

A few counts support this clonotype. The chain couples TRBV4-3 to TRBJ2-1; 10 bases are shared with TRBD2. V dropped 0 bases and J dropped 8; count of bases not matched to a gene: 4. This CDR3 has 15 amino acids. CDR1 and CDR2 from the germline V gene are LGHNA and YSLEER. As DNA, the CDR3 is TGCGCCAGCAGCCAAGATTGGACTAGCGGCTATGAGCAGTTCTTC. Translating it yields CASSQDWTSGYEQFF.

This clonotype was recorded many times. The chain carries TRBV29-1 and TRBJ2-5; 9 bases line up with TRBD1. This CDR3 contains 12 residues. V lost 6 bases to trimming and J lost 5 bases; unmatched junction nucleotides: 4. Germline CDR1 reads SQVTM; CDR2 reads ANQGSEA. The CDR3 loop is CSVWTGAETQYF. The CDR3, as DNA: TGCAGCGTCTGGACAGGGGCTGAGACCCAGTACTTC. Variable domain in full (rest from reference TRBV29-1 and TRBJ2-5): SAVISQKPSRDICQRGTSLTIQCQVDSQVTMMFWYRQQPGQSLTLIATANQGSEATYESGFVIDKFPISRPNLTFSTLTVSNMSPEDSSIYLCSVWTGAETQYFGPGTRLLVL.

This clonotype was counted at least ten times. CDR3 protein: CASSQESSSGANVLTF. The CDR3 DNA reads TGCGCCAGCAGCCAAGAGAGTAGCTCTGGGGCCAACGTCCTGACTTTC. The chain recombines TRBV4-3 with TRBJ2-6; D is unclear. This CDR3 comprises 16 residues. Per germline, CDR1 LGHNA and CDR2 YSLEER. The V end lost 0 bases, the J end lost 0 bases, and 6 bases lay between the germline ends.

Many counts were recorded for this clonotype. This rearrangement joins TRBV5-4 to TRBJ2-3; 9 bases are shared with TRBD1. The CDR3 sequence is 16 residues long. Germline lookup yields CDR1 SGHNT and CDR2 YYREEE (reference sequence). CDR3 sequence (DNA): TGTGCGTCTGGGGGATCCGGGACAGGGTCTATAGATACGCAGTATTTT. The encoded protein is CASGGSGTGSIDTQYF. Full variable domain (outside the CDR3, taken from reference TRBV5-4 and TRBJ2-3): ETGVTQSPTHLIKTRGQQVTLRCSSQSGHNTVSWYQQALGQGPQFIFQYYREEENGRGNFPPRFSGLQFPNYSSELNVNALELDDSALYLCASGGSGTGSIDTQYFGPGTRLTVL.

This clonotype was detected ten times or more. The chain uses TRBV21-1 and TRBJ1-2; TRBD1 is the table's D call, not checked against the DNA. TRBV21-1 is a listed pseudogene. The CDR3 loop spans 12 amino acids. In DNA, the CDR3 is TGTGCCAATAGGGGGACATTGGGAGGCTACACCTTC. It translates to CANRGTLGGYTF.

This clonotype appeared many times. The chain couples TRBV5-8 to TRBJ1-1; D gene uncertain. V gave up 2 bases and J gave up 4 bases, with 12 bases separating them. The germline V gene has CDR1 SGHTS and CDR2 YDEGEE. The CDR3 spans 14 residues. The CDR3 here is CASSFSGVVTEAFF. CDR3 in DNA: TGTGCCAGCAGCTTTTCCGGGGTTGTCACTGAAGCTTTCTTT.

The chain is built from TRBV7-9 and TRBJ1-1; D unclear. Trimming shortened V by 5 bases and J by 1 base, and 5 bases separated the two germline ends. This CDR3 comprises 12 residues. Germline V gene lookup returns CDR1 SEHNR and CDR2 FQNEAQ (reference sequence). In nucleotides, the CDR3 is TGTGCCAGCAGCCGACAGAACACTGAAGCTTTCTTT. Residues: CASSRQNTEAFF.

This clonotype occurred many times. The V and J genes are TRBV20-1 and TRBJ2-7; possible D gene TRBD1, 6 bases. Germline lookup yields CDR1 DFQATT and CDR2 SNEGSKA (reference sequence). V was cut by 0 bases and J by 2 bases, with 11 bases left in between. This CDR3 has 14 amino acids. CDR3 residues: CSARDTGTPYEQYF. Here the CDR3 DNA reads TGCAGTGCTAGAGACACCGGGACACCCTACGAGCAGTACTTC.

This clonotype occurred many times. The chain carries TRBV4-1 and TRBJ1-1, with TRBD1 matching 7 bases. V lost 3 bases, J lost 10 bases, and 14 bases stayed unmatched. The germline CDR1 and CDR2 sequences are MGHRA and YSYEKL. The CDR3 extends over 15 amino acids. The CDR3 region is CASSHPTGPPGGAFF. CDR3 sequence (DNA): TGCGCCAGCAGCCACCCGACAGGGCCACCCGGTGGAGCTTTCTTT.

This clonotype was counted many times. An end of the junction differs from the germline gene, which may be a read error. The chain recombines TRBV12-3 or TRBV12-4 with TRBJ1-6; TRBD1 might be the D (5 bases). This CDR3 is 13 amino acids long. The CDR3 spells CATSYQGPTPLHF. The CDR3 nucleotides read TGTGCCACCAGTTATCAGGGACCGACACCCCTCCACTTT.

This clonotype was picked up many times. V and J are TRBV6-1 and TRBJ2-1, with 8 bases aligning to TRBD2. In germline, CDR1 is MNHNS, CDR2 SASEGT. Unmatched junction bases numbered 5, after V lost 3 bases and J lost 4 bases. The CDR3 covers 15 residues. The DNA of the CDR3 is TGTGCCAGCAGTGAGGCGGGGGGAGATTACAATGAGCAGTTCTTC. Its translation is CASSEAGGDYNEQFF.

This clonotype was recorded at least ten times. The chain links TRBV12-3 or TRBV12-4 to TRBJ1-2, with 7 nucleotides matching TRBD1. The CDR3 spans 15 residues. The V gene end was trimmed by 5 bases and the J gene end by 5 bases; junction bases not matched to a gene: 11. Here the CDR3 reads CASSRMTGSLYGYTF. DNA of the CDR3: TGTGCCAGCAGTCGAATGACAGGGTCTTTATATGGCTACACCTTC.

This clonotype was detected ten times or more. This chain joins TRBV7-9 and TRBJ1-5; 7 nucleotides line up with TRBD1. The germline V gene encodes CDR1 SEHNR and CDR2 FQNEAQ (reference sequence). The junction had 3 bases not matched to a gene; V was cut back by 5 bases and J by 2 bases. This CDR3 has 14 amino acids. The CDR3 is CASSLGQGNQPQHF. The DNA of the CDR3 is TGTGCCAGCAGCCTCGGACAGGGCAATCAGCCCCAGCATTTT.

This clonotype was seen repeatedly, ten times or more. CDR3 region: CASSNRQGTYGYTF. The CDR3 coding sequence is TGTGCCAGCAGTAACCGACAGGGAACCTATGGCTACACCTTC. The rearrangement uses TRBV28 and TRBJ1-2; the match to TRBD1 covers 7 bases. The CDR3 runs 14 residues. Germline V lookup: CDR1 MDHEN, CDR2 SYDVKM. With V trimmed by 5 bases and J by 4 bases, 7 bases remained unmatched.

This clonotype was recorded at least ten times. The rearrangement uses TRBV4-3 and TRBJ1-2; tentative D call: TRBD1 (6 bases). This CDR3 is 16 amino acids long. V lost 0 bases, J lost 7 bases, and 18 bases lay in between. Germline lookup yields CDR1 LGHNA and CDR2 YSLEER. This CDR3 is CASSQDTSLRGGGYTF. The CDR3 region has the DNA TGCGCCAGCAGCCAAGATACGAGCTTACGAGGGGGTGGCTACACCTTC.

This clonotype came up many times. The CDR3 DNA follows: TGTGCCAGCAGCCAATGGGTCCCCGCGGGGACTGAAGCTTTCTTT. This sequence encodes CASSQWVPAGTEAFF. The V gene is TRBV3-1, the J gene TRBJ1-1; no clear D gene. Germline CDR1 reads LGHDT; CDR2 reads YNNKEL (reference sequence). The germline V and J ends were trimmed by 2 bases and 5 bases, with 15 bases remaining between them. The CDR3 is 15 amino acids.

This clonotype was picked up many times. The gene calls are TRBV7-9 and TRBJ2-3; D perhaps matches TRBD1 (6 bases). The CDR3 is made up of 16 amino acids. The V end lost 3 bases, the J end lost 6 bases, and 19 bases lay between the germline ends. The germline V gene encodes CDR1 SEHNR and CDR2 FQNEAQ (reference sequence). CDR3 residues: CASSLMGHRSGDTQYF. The CDR3 DNA sequence: TGTGCCAGCAGCTTGATGGGACATCGGTCCGGGGATACGCAGTATTTT.

This clonotype was recorded at least ten times. This rearrangement joins TRBV6-1 to TRBJ2-5; D is tentatively TRBD1 or TRBD2 (6 bases each). V was clipped by 3 bases and J by 2 bases, with 16 bases between them. The CDR3 totals 16 residues. Looked up from germline, CDR1 is MNHNS and CDR2 is SASEGT. The CDR3 reads CASSDPGQGRQETQYF. For the CDR3, the DNA is TGTGCCAGCAGTGATCCGGGGCAGGGGAGGCAAGAGACCCAGTACTTC.

This clonotype occurred many times. V gene TRBV27 combines with J gene TRBJ2-3, with D tentatively TRBD2 (6 bases). Trimming took off 1 base at V and 4 bases at J, with 12 bases between the two ends. Germline loops: CDR1 MNHEY, CDR2 SMNVEV (reference sequence). This CDR3 has 15 amino acids. The CDR3 sequence is CASSLLGGEADTQYF. The CDR3 coding sequence is TGTGCCAGCAGTTTATTAGGCGGGGAAGCAGATACGCAGTATTTT.

This clonotype was observed at least ten times. This chain links TRBV7-9 with TRBJ2-1; no clear D. CDR3 size: 12 residues. The V end was cut by 1 base, the J end by 9 bases, with 7 bases between. Germline CDR1 is SEHNR and CDR2 is FQNEAQ (reference sequence). The CDR3 loop is CASSLVGFEQFF. In DNA, the CDR3 is TGTGCCAGCAGCTTAGTAGGGTTTGAGCAGTTCTTC.

This clonotype was recorded at least ten times. V is TRBV5-1 and J is TRBJ2-1; 11 positions match TRBD2. V lost 4 bases, J lost 5 bases, and 8 bases stayed unmatched. CDR3 size: 16 residues. Germline loops: CDR1 SGHRS, CDR2 YFSETQ. In DNA, the CDR3 is TGCGCCAGCAGCCGATCACTAGCGGGGGCCCACAATGAGCAGTTCTTC. Translated, it gives CASSRSLAGAHNEQFF.

This clonotype was counted many times. The chain combines TRBV7-2 with TRBJ1-2; D not resolved. This CDR3 is 14 amino acids long. Germline lookup yields CDR1 SGHTA and CDR2 FQGNSA. The ends were cut back, 1 base at V and 4 bases at J, with 10 bases in the middle. The CDR3 spells CASSLGGRFYGYTF. The CDR3 DNA reads as TGTGCCAGCAGCTTAGGTGGCAGGTTCTATGGCTACACCTTC.

This clonotype was observed many times. The genes are TRBV7-2 and TRBJ2-1; D is possibly TRBD2 (6 bases). The germline CDR1 and CDR2 sequences are SGHTA and FQGNSA. The V and J ends lost 5 bases and 6 bases respectively, with 8 bases between them. The CDR3 length is 12 residues. CDR3 in amino acids: CASSLSGNEQFF. The DNA of the CDR3 is TGTGCCAGCAGCCTTAGCGGCAATGAGCAGTTCTTC.

This clonotype was recorded a few times. As DNA, the CDR3 is TGTGCCATCAGTGCGGTCACCCGCCATGGAAACACCATATATTTT. As protein: CAISAVTRHGNTIYF. The rearrangement joins TRBV10-3 to TRBJ1-3, with D hard to call. The V gene lost 4 bases and the J gene lost 3 bases, with 13 bases spanning the gap. This CDR3 is built from 15 residues. CDR1 and CDR2 from the germline V gene are ENHRY and SYGVKD.

The sample holds many counts of this clonotype. The V call is TRBV3-1, the J call TRBJ1-2; the D gene is possibly TRBD1 (6 bases). The ends were cut back, 4 bases at V and 4 bases at J, with 13 bases in the middle. Germline values: CDR1 LGHDT, CDR2 YNNKEL (reference sequence). This CDR3 is 14 amino acids long. In DNA form, the CDR3 reads TGTGCCAGCAGCCCACAGGGTTCCCTCTATGGCTACACCTTC. Its translation: CASSPQGSLYGYTF.

In this sample, this clonotype turned up many times. V gene TRBV18 combines with J gene TRBJ2-1; the match to TRBD1 covers 7 bases. V was pared by 2 bases and J by 10 bases, with 8 bases of the junction left unmatched. The CDR3 consists of 14 residues. The germline V gene encodes CDR1 KGHSH and CDR2 LQKENI. CDR3 protein: CASSPMNRGREQFF. The DNA for the CDR3 is TGTGCCAGCTCACCAATGAACAGGGGAAGGGAGCAGTTCTTC.

The chain combines TRBV2 with TRBJ1-4, with 8 nucleotides matching TRBD1. This CDR3 has 18 amino acids. CDR1 is SNHLY, CDR2 FYNNEI, per germline. CDR3 loop: CTFCLASKGTGSNEKLFF. DNA of the CDR3: TGTACCTTCTGTTTAGCGAGCAAGGGGACAGGCTCTAATGAAAAACTGTTTTTT.